The rows below give T cell receptor beta chains drawn from one sample of a study of T cell responses to AZD1222 COVID-19 vaccine. Here immunoSEQ multiplex PCR was the method, and the copy in TCRdb shows in-frame clones only, minus some. The sample consists of 90,000 to 100,000 clones, roughly 90% of them appearing once. Specimen: peripheral blood, collected 28 days after the second AZD1222 dose. The receptors were gathered from an adult who received the AZD1222 COVID-19 vaccine. The CDR3 runs from the conserved cysteine through the conserved F or W. Fields, in order: J gene, V gene, clone size, D gene, CDR3 DNA, CDR3 protein. The D gene is left open where the match is weak. The listing skips clone size in some rows; elsewhere it reads once, few, many or a size class.

>TRBJ2-3|TRBV4-1|NA|NA
TGCGCCAGCAGCCAAGACAGGGAGGAAACAGATACGCAGTATTTT
CASSQDREETDTQYF
>TRBJ2-1|TRBV5-6|few|TRBD1
TGTGCCAGCAGCATCCCGGGACAGGGGGCGATGGATGAGCAGTTCTTC
CASSIPGQGAMDEQFF
>TRBJ1-2|TRBV30|NA|TRBD1
TGTGCCTGGAGTGAGGGGGCCGGCTATGGCTACACCTTC
CAWSEGAGYGYTF
>TRBJ1-2|TRBV3-1/TRBV3-2|NA|TRBD1
TGTGCCAGCAGCCAAGTACGTATCGGGGGGACAGCTAACTATGGCTACACCTTC
CASSQVRIGGTANYGYTF
>TRBJ1-3|TRBV4-2|once|NA
TGTGCCAGCAGCCAAGATGAGGCAGCCTCTGGAAACACCATATATTTT
CASSQDEAASGNTIYF
>TRBJ2-2|TRBV27|few|TRBD2
TGTGCCAGCAGATCTAGCGGGAGGGGGGAGCTGTTTTTT
CASRSSGRGELFF
>TRBJ2-7|TRBV6-5|NA|NA
TGTGCCAGCATCAAGGCAGGAGGAGCCTACGAGCAGTACTTC
CASIKAGGAYEQYF
>TRBJ1-1|TRBV11-1|NA|NA
TGTGCCAGCAGCCCCCACCTTGGTCTCACTGAAGCTTTCTTT
CASSPHLGLTEAFF
>TRBJ1-1|TRBV4-3|few|NA
TGCGCCAGCAGCCAAGAGCCTCCGGGGGGGTTGATTGAAGCTTTCTTT
CASSQEPPGGLIEAFF
>TRBJ1-5|TRBV24-1|NA|TRBD1
TGTGCCACCAGTGAGGGACAGGGCTGGAGTCAGCCCCAGCATTTT
CATSEGQGWSQPQHF
>TRBJ1-2|TRBV7-9|NA|TRBD1
TGTGCCAGCAGCCTAAGTGGGACAGGGGGCTATGGCTACACCTTC
CASSLSGTGGYGYTF
>TRBJ1-4|TRBV9|NA|NA
TGTGCCAGCAGCGTAGGCCATGGGGCAGGAAATGAAAAACTGTTTTTT
CASSVGHGAGNEKLFF
>TRBJ2-6|TRBV11-3|NA|NA
TGTGCCAGCAGCTTAGATCGACAGCTCTCTGGGGCCAACGTCCTGACTTTC
CASSLDRQLSGANVLTF
>TRBJ1-1|TRBV5-6|NA|NA
TGTGCCAGCAGCTTGGGCGCCACGGGCCACACTGAAGCTTTCTTT
CASSLGATGHTEAFF
>TRBJ1-6|TRBV27|NA|TRBD1
TGTGCCAGCAGTTCGGACAGGGGGTGGAATTCGCCCCTCCACTTT
CASSSDRGWNSPLHF
>TRBJ2-3|TRBV6-5|NA|NA
TGTGCCAGCAGAAAGGCGGTCAACACAGATACGCAGTATTTT
CASRKAVNTDTQYF
>TRBJ2-1|TRBV27|NA|NA
TGTGCCAGCAGGCGTAGCAATGAGCAGTTCTTC
CASRRSNEQFF
>TRBJ2-2|TRBV6-5|NA|NA
TGTGCCAGCAGCCCGGGACAGAACACCGGGGAGCTGTTTTTT
CASSPGQNTGELFF
>TRBJ2-1|TRBV28|NA|TRBD1
TGTGCCAGCAGTTCCAGGGACAGCTACAATGAGCAGTTCTTC
CASSSRDSYNEQFF
>TRBJ1-5|TRBV18|NA|TRBD1
TGTGCCAGCTCACCGACAGGGGTAGGGCAGCCCCAGCATTTT
CASSPTGVGQPQHF
>TRBJ2-7|TRBV7-2|NA|NA
TGTGCCAGCAGCTTGCGTTCCAGGGAGGCCGAGCAGTACTTC
CASSLRSREAEQYF
>TRBJ2-3|TRBV2|NA|TRBD2
TGTGCCAGCAGTGCACTAGCGGGAAGCACAGATACGCAGTATTTT
CASSALAGSTDTQYF
>TRBJ1-1|TRBV6-1|once|TRBD1
TGTGCCAGCGGAGACAGGGTGGGGACTGAAGCTTTCTTT
CASGDRVGTEAFF
>TRBJ2-3|TRBV7-3|NA|TRBD2
TGTGCCAGCAGCTGGGGAGTACTAGCGGGTAGCACAGATACGCAGTATTTT
CASSWGVLAGSTDTQYF
>TRBJ2-1|TRBV6-4|few|TRBD2
TGTGCCAGCAGTGAACTAGCGGGAGGAAACAATGAGCAGTTCTTC
CASSELAGGNNEQFF
>TRBJ2-1|TRBV27|few|TRBD1
TGTGCCAGCAGCCCCATAGGACAGGCCCTAGGGAATGAGCAGTTCTTC
CASSPIGQALGNEQFF
>TRBJ2-2|TRBV21-1|few|NA
TGTGCCAGCAGCAAAAAGACTAGCGGGAGGGCGGTAATCACCGGGGAGCTGTTTTTT
CASSKKTSGRAVITGELFF
>TRBJ2-1|TRBV10-3|NA|TRBD2
TGTGCCATCACCGCGGGACTAAGTGGTGAGCAGTTCTTC
CAITAGLSGEQFF
>TRBJ1-1|TRBV9|NA|NA
TGTGCCAGCAGCCTCGGCGACACTGAAGCTTTCTTT
CASSLGDTEAFF
>TRBJ1-5|TRBV30|NA|NA
TGTGCCTGGACCCCTGGCGGGGATAATCAGCCCCAGCATTTT
CAWTPGGDNQPQHF
>TRBJ1-2|TRBV12-5|NA|TRBD1
TGTGCTAGTGGTTCTTCGACAGGGGGAACCTATGGCTACACCTTC
CASGSSTGGTYGYTF
>TRBJ2-2|TRBV28|NA|TRBD1
TGTGCCAGCACCGATAGGACAGGGAAGAACACCGGGGAGCTGTTTTTT
CASTDRTGKNTGELFF